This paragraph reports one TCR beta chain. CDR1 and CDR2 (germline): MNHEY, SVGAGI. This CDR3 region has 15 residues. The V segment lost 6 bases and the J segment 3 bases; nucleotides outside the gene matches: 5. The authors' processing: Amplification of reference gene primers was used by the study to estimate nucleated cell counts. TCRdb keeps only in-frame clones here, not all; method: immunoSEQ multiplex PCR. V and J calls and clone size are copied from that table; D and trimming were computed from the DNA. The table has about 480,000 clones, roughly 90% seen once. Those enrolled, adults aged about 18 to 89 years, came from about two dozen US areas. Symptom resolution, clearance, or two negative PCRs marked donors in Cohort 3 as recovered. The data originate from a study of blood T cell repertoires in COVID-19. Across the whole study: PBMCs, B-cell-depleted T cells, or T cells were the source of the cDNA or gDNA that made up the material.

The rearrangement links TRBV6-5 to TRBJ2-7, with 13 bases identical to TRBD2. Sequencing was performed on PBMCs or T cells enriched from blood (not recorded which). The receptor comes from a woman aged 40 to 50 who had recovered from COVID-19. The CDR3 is CASSSGLAGYYEQYF. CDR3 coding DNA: TGTGCCAGCAGCTCGGGACTAGCGGGGTACTACGAGCAGTACTTC.